These 18 T cell receptor beta chains share one sample of origin, sequenced in a study of blood T cell repertoires in COVID-19. The table came from immunoSEQ multiplex PCR; TCRdb's copy has only in-frame clones and leaves some out. The sample lists around 180,000 clones, 88% seen once, with less than 5.5% in the top ten. The sample taken for sequencing was peripheral blood. The receptors stem from a human donor in a cohort sampled during active COVID-19.

This sequence joins TRBV7-8 and TRBJ1-2, with a possible D match to TRBD1 (5 bases). Germline V gene sequence: CDR1 SGHVS, CDR2 FQNEAQ. The V gene lost 1 base and the J gene lost 5 bases, with 14 bases spanning the gap. There are 15 residues in the CDR3. The CDR3 sequence is CASSLGGGRLYGYTF. CDR3 bases: TGTGCCAGCAGCTTAGGGGGGGGGAGGCTTTATGGCTACACCTTC.

The rearrangement uses TRBV30 and TRBJ2-5; D might be TRBD1 (5 bases). The V gene's germline CDR1 is GTSNPN and CDR2 SVGIG (reference sequence). The CDR3 is made up of 15 amino acids. V was clipped by 3 bases and J by 0 bases, with 14 bases between them. The CDR3 nucleotides read TGTGCCTGGAGAGCCACCGCAGGGTACCAAGAGACCCAGTACTTC. Protein product: CAWRATAGYQETQYF.

This clone was observed a few times. The CDR3 DNA sequence: TGTGCCAGCAGTAGGGACACGGTCGTCGAGCAGTACTTC. Its translation: CASSRDTVVEQYF. This sequence joins TRBV6-5 and TRBJ2-7; a weak D match, TRBD1 (6 bases). Per germline, CDR1 MNHEY and CDR2 SVGAGI. The ends were cut back, 5 bases at V and 6 bases at J, with 14 bases in the middle. The CDR3 spans 13 residues.

The chain joins TRBV6-2 or TRBV6-3 to TRBJ2-4; D not resolved. V was trimmed by 6 bases and J by 0 bases, leaving 9 bases between them. Germline CDR1 and CDR2: MNHEY and SVGEGT. There are 14 residues in the CDR3. DNA for the CDR3: TGTGCCAGCAGCTCAAACTTAGCCAAAAACATTCAGTACTTC. Protein sequence: CASSSNLAKNIQYF.

The V gene is TRBV6-5, the J gene TRBJ2-1, with 11 bases fitting TRBD2. The germline V gene has CDR1 MNHEY and CDR2 SVGAGI. The ends lost 8 bases at V and 1 base at J; junction bases unmatched: 4. The CDR3 consists of 15 residues. CDR3 sequence: CASGTSGGSYNEQFF. In nucleotides, the CDR3 is TGTGCCAGCGGAACTAGCGGGGGTTCCTACAATGAGCAGTTCTTC.

The chain uses TRBV28 and TRBJ2-1; D is perhaps TRBD1 (6 bases). The length of the CDR3 is 14 residues. Germline CDR1 MDHEN, CDR2 SYDVKM. V lost 7 bases and J lost 3, with 13 bases in between. Written as DNA, the CDR3 is TGTGCCAGCAACCCAGGGGAAGTCTACAATGAGCAGTTCTTC. Translated, it gives CASNPGEVYNEQFF.

The chain links TRBV29-1 to TRBJ2-7, with D tentatively TRBD1 (6 bases). The CDR3 spans 13 residues. Germline CDR1 reads SQVTM; CDR2 reads ANQGSEA. V was clipped by 7 bases and J by 6 bases, with 19 bases between them. The CDR3 coding sequence is TGCAGCGGATGGACCCTCGGACAGTCCGAGCAGTACTTC. Encoded protein: CSGWTLGQSEQYF.

This sequence joins TRBV5-1 and TRBJ1-2, with TRBD1 matching over 10 bases. The V gene's germline CDR1 is SGHRS and CDR2 YFSETQ. The CDR3 runs to 15 residues. Germline trimming cut 4 bases from V and 11 bases from J; bases unmatched to any gene: 14. Written as DNA, the CDR3 is TGCGCCAGCAGCGCGGACAGGGGGGCACCCGGGGCGTACACCTTC. Its translation: CASSADRGAPGAYTF.

V is TRBV12-3 or TRBV12-4 and J is TRBJ2-1; D is possibly TRBD1 (5 bases). The CDR3 consists of 12 residues. Trimming left V 6 bases short and J 10 bases short, with 13 bases between. The CDR3 DNA reads as TGTGCCAGCAGCCGGACATTTTGGGAGCAGTTCTTC. Protein: CASSRTFWEQFF.

This chain connects TRBV6-2 or TRBV6-3 to TRBJ2-1, with 13 positions matching TRBD2. Germline V gives CDR1 MNHEY, CDR2 SVGEGT. V was pared by 3 bases and J by 9 bases, with 8 bases of the junction left unmatched. The CDR3 sequence is 16 residues long. This CDR3 reads CASSYGLAGALGEQFF. The CDR3 DNA reads as TGTGCCAGCAGTTATGGACTAGCGGGAGCTCTGGGTGAGCAGTTCTTC.

The chain couples TRBV4-3 to TRBJ2-3, with D perhaps given as TRBD1 or TRBD2 (5 bases each). This CDR3 comprises 16 residues. V lost 5 bases and J 0 bases, leaving 15 bases between the germline ends. Germline V gene lookup returns CDR1 LGHNA and CDR2 YSLEER. CDR3 DNA sequence: TGCGCCAGCAGCAAAGGGGTGGGAGCTAGCACAGATACGCAGTATTTT. Its translation: CASSKGVGASTDTQYF.

The V call is TRBV19, the J call TRBJ2-2, with a tentative D call TRBD1 (5 bases). Germline V gives CDR1 LNHDA, CDR2 SQIVND (reference sequence). Trimming took off 3 bases at V and 4 bases at J, with 6 bases between the two ends. CDR3 size: 13 residues. The CDR3 nucleotides read TGTGCCAGTAGTATTCAGGGCACCGGGGAGCTGTTTTTT. The encoded protein is CASSIQGTGELFF.

The chain employs TRBV6-5 and TRBJ1-4; D unclear. The V gene lost 0 bases and the J gene lost 6 bases, with 14 bases spanning the gap. The CDR3 is 16 amino acids. In germline, CDR1 is MNHEY, CDR2 SVGAGI. CDR3 in DNA: TGTGCCAGCAGTTACTCCCCCCGTGCGGTGGATGAAAAACTGTTTTTT. It specifies CASSYSPRAVDEKLFF.

This clone was observed a single time. The chain links TRBV19 to TRBJ1-1; D perhaps matches TRBD1 (6 bases). Germline CDR1 LNHDA, CDR2 SQIVND (reference sequence). The V end was cut by 11 bases, the J end by 1 base, with 17 bases between. This CDR3 has 14 amino acids. The CDR3 DNA is TGTGCCTCGAAGACAGGACCGGCGAACACTGAAGCTTTCTTT. It codes for CASKTGPANTEAFF.

The chain carries TRBV3-1 (or the pseudogene TRBV3-2) and TRBJ2-5, with a possible D match to TRBD1 (6 bases). With 5 bases removed from V and 5 bases from J, the gap between germline ends came to 30 bases. Germline loops: CDR1 LGHDT, CDR2 YNNKEL (reference sequence). The CDR3 covers 19 residues. The CDR3 DNA sequence: TGTGCCAGCAGCGAAAAAAAACGGCAGGGGCCACGGGGCGGTGAGACCCAGTACTTC. Its protein product is CASSEKKRQGPRGGETQYF.

The chain uses TRBV5-5 and TRBJ2-7, with a possible D match to TRBD1 (7 bases). CDR1 is SGHKS and CDR2 is YYEKEE in the germline V gene (reference sequence). Deletions cut 4 bases from V and 5 bases from J, with 13 bases between. This CDR3 contains 13 residues. The CDR3: CASSPTGRNEQYF. The CDR3 coding sequence is TGTGCCAGCAGCCCGACAGGGAGGAACGAGCAGTACTTC.

The rearrangement links TRBV19 to TRBJ2-7, with 8 nucleotides matching TRBD2. Losses at the gene ends were 10 bases for V and 2 bases for J; bases not matched to a gene: 13. This CDR3 has 15 residues. Germline lookup yields CDR1 LNHDA and CDR2 SQIVND (reference sequence). In DNA form, the CDR3 reads TGTGCCACCAAAATAAAGCGGGGGCTCACCTACGAGCAGTACTTC. It translates to CATKIKRGLTYEQYF.

This chain uses TRBV27 with TRBJ2-6; 9 bases map to TRBD2. Trimming took 5 bases from V and 2 from J; bases not matched to a gene: 7. Germline values: CDR1 MNHEY, CDR2 SMNVEV (reference sequence). The CDR3 runs 17 residues. This CDR3 is CASSLRLAGPGANVLTF. For the CDR3, the DNA is TGTGCCAGCAGTCTTCGTCTAGCGGGGCCTGGGGCCAACGTCCTGACTTTC. The complete variable domain, with remaining parts taken from reference TRBV27 and TRBJ2-6, reads EAQVTQNPRYLITVTGKKLTVTCSQNMNHEYMSWYRQDPGLGLRQIYYSMNVEVTDKGDVPEGYKVSRKEKRNFPLILESPSPNQTSLYFCASSLRLAGPGANVLTFGAGSRLTVL.